This T cell receptor beta chain appears in the sequencing data of a study of cytomegalovirus exposure and HLA in healthy donors. PCR involved 60 Vbeta and 13 Jbeta primers. The repertoire was sequenced with immunoSEQ multiplex PCR; TCRdb's copy has only in-frame clones and lacks some. The table has approximately 240,000 clones, 70% to 85% seen once. Study-wide results and caveats: Researchers reported from a later analysis that most CMV-associated TCR beta chains appeared HLA-restricted. Usually a TCR sequence was rare, but some public TCRs were found in many donors.

This CDR3 has 17 amino acids. Per germline, CDR1 SGHNT and CDR2 YYREEE (reference sequence). The junction had 12 bases not matched to a gene; V was cut back by 3 bases and J by 5 bases. This clone has just one count. Antigen specificity is unknown. The sequence was obtained from a woman aged 40 to 49 in good health and CMV-seronegative. The chain carries TRBV5-4 and TRBJ2-5, with 11 bases lining up with TRBD2. Sequenced: PBMCs. As DNA, the CDR3 is TGTGCCAGCAGCTCGACCCCTGGGACTAGCGGAAGGGAGACCCAGTACTTC. Translation gives CASSSTPGTSGRETQYF.